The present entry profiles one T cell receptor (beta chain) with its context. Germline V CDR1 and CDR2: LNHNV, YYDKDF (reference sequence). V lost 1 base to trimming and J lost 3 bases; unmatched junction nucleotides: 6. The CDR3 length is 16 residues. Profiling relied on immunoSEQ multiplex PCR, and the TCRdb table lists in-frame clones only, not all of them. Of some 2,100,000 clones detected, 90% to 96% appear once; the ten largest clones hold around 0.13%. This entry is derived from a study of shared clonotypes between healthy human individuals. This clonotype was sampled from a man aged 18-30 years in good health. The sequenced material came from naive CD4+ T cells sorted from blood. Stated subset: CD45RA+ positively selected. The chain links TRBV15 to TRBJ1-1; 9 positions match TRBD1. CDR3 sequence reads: CATSRGEGQGYTEAFF. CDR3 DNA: TGTGCCACCAGCAGAGGGGAGGGACAGGGTTACACTGAAGCTTTCTTT.